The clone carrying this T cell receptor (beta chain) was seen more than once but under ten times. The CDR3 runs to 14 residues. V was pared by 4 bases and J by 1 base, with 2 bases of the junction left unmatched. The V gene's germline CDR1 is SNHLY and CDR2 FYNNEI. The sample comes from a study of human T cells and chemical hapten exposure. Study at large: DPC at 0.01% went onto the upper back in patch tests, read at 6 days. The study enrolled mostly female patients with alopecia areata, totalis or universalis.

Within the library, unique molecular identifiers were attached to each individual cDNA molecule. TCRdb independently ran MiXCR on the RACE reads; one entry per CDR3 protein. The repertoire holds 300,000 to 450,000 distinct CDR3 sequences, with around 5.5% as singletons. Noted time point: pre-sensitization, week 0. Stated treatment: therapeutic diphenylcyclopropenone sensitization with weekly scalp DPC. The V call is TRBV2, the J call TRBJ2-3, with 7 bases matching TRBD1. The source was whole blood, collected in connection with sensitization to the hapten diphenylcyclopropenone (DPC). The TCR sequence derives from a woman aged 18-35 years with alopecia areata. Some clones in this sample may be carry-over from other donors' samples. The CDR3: CASSGGGRTDTQYF. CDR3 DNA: TGTGCCAGCAGTGGAGGGGGCCGCACAGATACGCAGTATTTT.